This entry lists 20 T cell receptor beta chains sequenced from one sample in a study of blood T cell repertoires in COVID-19. Libraries were prepared by immunoSEQ multiplex PCR; TCRdb keeps only in-frame clonotypes and omits some of them. This table has roughly 30,000 clones, 85% appearing once. Material for sequencing was peripheral blood. The receptors derive from a human donor in a cohort sampled during active COVID-19.

The chain employs TRBV6-2 or TRBV6-3 and TRBJ1-2; D gene uncertain. Trimming removed 2 bases at V and 6 bases at J, with 4 bases between. The length of the CDR3 is 11 residues. Germline values: CDR1 MNHEY, CDR2 SVGEGT. The CDR3 nucleotides are TGTGCCAGCAGTTACGCGGATGGCTACACCTTC. Translation: CASSYADGYTF.

This clone was observed a single time. The chain uses TRBV7-2 and TRBJ2-7; tentatively, D is TRBD1 (6 bases). The CDR3 is made up of 12 amino acids. Germline V CDR1 and CDR2: SGHTA, FQGNSA. V shed 1 base and J shed 10 bases, with 11 bases lying between them. The CDR3 region is CASSLVGADQYF. The CDR3, as DNA: TGTGCCAGCAGCTTAGTGGGGGCAGATCAGTACTTC.

The chain joins TRBV9 to TRBJ1-1, with D uncertain. The CDR3 is 13 amino acids. Germline lookup yields CDR1 SGDLS and CDR2 YYNGEE. Trimming shortened V by 2 bases and J by 3 bases, and 8 bases separated the two germline ends. The CDR3 loop is CASSVTPDTEAFF. The CDR3 DNA is TGTGCCAGCAGCGTTACGCCAGACACTGAAGCTTTCTTT.

V gene TRBV7-3 combines with J gene TRBJ2-2, with D perhaps matching TRBD1 (5 bases). V was pared by 10 bases and J by 1 base, with 10 bases between. Germline V gene sequence: CDR1 SGHTA, CDR2 FQGTGA. The CDR3 spans 13 residues. The CDR3 DNA sequence: TGTGCCACCGCCGACAGGAACACCGGGGAGCTGTTTTTT. This translates into CATADRNTGELFF.

This CDR3 is CASSLDTGQPTLYF. The CDR3 DNA reads TGTGCCAGCAGCTTGGATACGGGACAACCTACTCTGTATTTT. V gene TRBV7-4 combines with J gene TRBJ2-3, with D possibly TRBD1 on 6 matching bases. V shed 3 bases and J shed 14 bases, with 21 bases lying between them. Germline V gene lookup returns CDR1 SGHVT and CDR2 SQSDAQ. The CDR3 contains 14 residues. Complete variable domain (other parts from reference TRBV7-4 and TRBJ2-3): GAGVSQSPRYKVAKRGRDVALRCDSISGHVTLYWYRQTLGQGSEVLTYSQSDAQRDKSGRPSGRFSAERPERSVSTLKIQRTEQGDSAVYLCASSLDTGQPTLYFGPGTRLTVL.

V gene TRBV18 combines with J gene TRBJ1-2, with a tentative D call TRBD1 (6 bases). The CDR3 length is 16 residues. Trimming removed 3 bases at V and 4 bases at J, with 18 bases between. Germline values: CDR1 KGHSH, CDR2 LQKENI. The chain's CDR3 is CASSPNGAPQGYGYTF. For the CDR3, the DNA is TGTGCCAGCTCACCGAACGGGGCACCACAGGGCTATGGCTACACCTTC. Drawing the rest from reference TRBV18 and TRBJ1-2, the complete variable domain is NAGVMQNPRHLVRRRGQEARLRCSPMKGHSHVYWYRQLPEEGLKFMVYLQKENIIDESGMPKERFSAEFPKEGPSILRIQQVVRGDSAAYFCASSPNGAPQGYGYTFGSGTRLTVV.

The V gene is TRBV23-1, the J gene TRBJ1-4; the D gene is possibly TRBD1 (6 bases). TRBV23-1 is an ORF, and what it does is uncertain. Trimming pared 3 bases from V and 0 bases from J, leaving 8 bases between. The CDR3 is made up of 15 amino acids. The CDR3 region is CASSHYRATNEKLFF. CDR3 nucleotide sequence: TGCGCCAGCAGTCATTACAGGGCAACTAATGAAAAACTGTTTTTT.

The rearrangement links TRBV13 to TRBJ2-1, with unresolved D. The germline V gene has CDR1 PRHDT and CDR2 FYEKMQ (reference sequence). The CDR3 consists of 16 residues. Trimming left V 1 base short and J 0 bases short, with 10 bases between. CDR3 sequence reads: CASSLVPASSYNEQFF. CDR3 DNA: TGTGCCAGCAGCTTAGTACCAGCGAGCTCCTACAATGAGCAGTTCTTC.

The genes are TRBV27 and TRBJ2-7, with a tentative D call TRBD1 (6 bases). V was pared by 4 bases and J by 5 bases, with 15 bases between. This CDR3 region has 14 residues. CDR1 MNHEY and CDR2 SMNVEV come from the germline V gene (reference sequence). Here the CDR3 reads CASSSPRQADEQYF. CDR3 bases: TGTGCCAGCAGTTCACCGCGACAGGCTGACGAGCAGTACTTC.

This chain joins TRBV7-2 and TRBJ1-2; the D gene is possibly TRBD1 (6 bases). Trimming stripped 4 bases from V and 7 bases from J, with 19 bases between. CDR1 and CDR2 from the germline V gene are SGHTA and FQGNSA. The CDR3 contains 15 residues. This CDR3 is CASSSRDTTRAGYTF. In DNA, the CDR3 is TGTGCCAGCAGCTCTCGGGACACAACCCGGGCTGGCTACACCTTC.

CDR3 nucleotide sequence: TGTGCCAGCAGCCGGGGGGGAAATCAGCCCCAGCATTTT. Its translation is CASSRGGNQPQHF. The chain links TRBV3-1 (or the pseudogene TRBV3-2) to TRBJ1-5; possibly TRBD1 for D (5 bases). Looked up from germline, CDR1 is LGHDT and CDR2 is YNNKEL (reference sequence). Trimming took off 4 bases at V and 4 bases at J, with 8 bases between the two ends. The CDR3 covers 13 residues.

The chain combines TRBV6-5 with TRBJ1-2, with TRBD1 matching 8 bases. The V and J ends lost 4 bases and 2 bases, in that order; junction bases with no gene match: 3. CDR3 length: 14 amino acids. CDR1 and CDR2 from the germline V gene are MNHEY and SVGAGI. In DNA form, the CDR3 reads TGTGCCAGCAGTTCGTGGACAGGGAACTATGGCTACACCTTC. Its translation is CASSSWTGNYGYTF.

The chain recombines TRBV4-3 with TRBJ2-3, with TRBD2 matching 11 bases. This CDR3 spans 16 amino acids. The V and J ends lost 4 bases and 5 bases, in that order; junction bases with no gene match: 8. Germline CDR1 and CDR2: LGHNA and YSLEER. CDR3 residues: CASSPGLAGIGDTQYF. The CDR3, as DNA: TGCGCCAGCAGCCCTGGACTAGCGGGTATTGGAGATACGCAGTATTTT.

This clone has just a few counts. DNA for the CDR3: TGTGCCAGCAGGTGGGGGGGGGCTAATTCACCCCTCCACTTT. It translates to CASRWGGANSPLHF. The chain links TRBV5-4 to TRBJ1-6, with a tentative D call TRBD1 (6 bases). CDR1 and CDR2 from the germline V gene are SGHNT and YYREEE (reference sequence). Trimming left V 5 bases short and J 6 bases short, with 12 bases between. The CDR3 sequence is 14 residues long.

The chain joins TRBV5-1 to TRBJ2-3, with a possible D match to TRBD2 (7 bases). V was shortened by 4 bases and J by 1 base, with 13 bases between the two germline ends. This CDR3 has 15 amino acids. Germline V CDR1 and CDR2: SGHRS, YFSETQ. The CDR3 is CASSDRGGGTDTQYF. The CDR3, as DNA: TGCGCCAGCAGCGATAGGGGGGGCGGCACAGATACGCAGTATTTT.

The CDR3, as DNA: TGTGCCAGCAGAGGAGGGGACTCTGGGGCCAACGTCCTGACTTTC. Protein sequence: CASRGGDSGANVLTF. The chain has TRBV6-5 and TRBJ2-6, with TRBD2 as a possible D gene (6 bases). Deletions cut 6 bases from V and 0 bases from J, with 9 bases between. The CDR3 consists of 15 residues. Germline-derived CDR1 and CDR2 are MNHEY and SVGAGI.

The table lists this clone with a count of one. CDR3 sequence: CASSLGTAADTQYF. The DNA of the CDR3 is TGTGCCAGCTCACTCGGGACAGCGGCAGATACGCAGTATTTT. The V and J genes are TRBV18 and TRBJ2-3; 7 bases align to TRBD1. Germline loops: CDR1 KGHSH, CDR2 LQKENI. The CDR3 contains 14 residues. The junction had 5 bases not matched to a gene; V was cut back by 4 bases and J by 4 bases.

This clone was recorded a few times. This chain joins TRBV2 and TRBJ2-7; perhaps TRBD1 as D (5 bases). Germline loops: CDR1 SNHLY, CDR2 FYNNEI. The ends were cut back, 4 bases at V and 1 base at J, with 14 bases in the middle. This CDR3 contains 15 residues. The CDR3 DNA follows: TGTGCCAGCAGTGTTAGTATCGACAGATCCTACGAGCAGTACTTC. Protein product: CASSVSIDRSYEQYF.

This chain joins TRBV11-2 and TRBJ2-1; 10 bases map to TRBD2. The CDR3 loop spans 15 amino acids. V trimming: 5 bases; J trimming: 3 bases; junction bases outside the gene matches: 4. The germline V gene has CDR1 SGHAT and CDR2 FQNNGV. The CDR3: CASSPGTSDYNEQFF. The CDR3 coding sequence is TGTGCCAGCAGCCCCGGGACTAGCGACTACAATGAGCAGTTCTTC.

In its sample, this clone was seen once. The chain has TRBV4-1 and TRBJ1-1; no definite D call. This CDR3 is 14 amino acids long. V dropped 4 bases and J dropped 1 base, with 10 bases sitting between them. Germline-derived CDR1 and CDR2 are MGHRA and YSYEKL. CDR3 nucleotides: TGCGCCAGCAGCCGGGAGACGGGGAACACTGAAGCTTTCTTT. This translates into CASSRETGNTEAFF.